Each of the 5 T cell receptor beta chains below was sequenced from the same sample in a study of blood T cell repertoires in COVID-19. Method: immunoSEQ multiplex PCR; TCRdb's copy keeps in-frame clones and lacks some. The repertoire consists of about 120,000 clones, with roughly three quarters occurring once and the leading ten covering roughly 7.3%. The sequenced sample consisted of peripheral blood. These TCRs come from a human donor in a cohort sampled during active COVID-19.

V is TRBV11-2 and J is TRBJ2-7, with 12 bases aligning to TRBD2. Germline trimming cut 5 bases from V and 3 bases from J; bases unmatched to any gene: 5. Germline V CDR1 and CDR2: SGHAT, FQNNGV. The CDR3 spans 15 residues. The CDR3 region is CASSRASGGGYEQYF. In nucleotides, the CDR3 is TGTGCCAGCAGCCGAGCTAGCGGGGGGGGCTACGAGCAGTACTTC.

This clone was detected only a few times. The chain links TRBV19 to TRBJ2-7, with 9 bases that match TRBD1. The trim removed 7 bases at V and 3 bases at J, leaving 7 bases unmatched. Germline V gene lookup returns CDR1 LNHDA and CDR2 SQIVND (reference sequence). The CDR3 is 14 amino acids. CDR3 in amino acids: CASKSGTGNYEQYF. Written as DNA, the CDR3 is TGTGCCAGTAAATCCGGGACAGGGAACTACGAGCAGTACTTC.

V usage is TRBV11-3 and J usage is TRBJ2-7; D not certain. Germline CDR1 SGHNT, CDR2 YENEEA. The CDR3 has 14 residues. Trimming pared 5 bases from V and 7 bases from J, leaving 18 bases between. The CDR3 region has the DNA TGTGCCAGCAGCCCCCGGTCGGGTTGGCGGGAGCAGTACTTC. Translation gives CASSPRSGWREQYF. The whole variable domain, remainder taken from reference TRBV11-3 and TRBJ2-7, is EAGVVQSPRYKIIEKKQPVAFWCNPISGHNTLYWYLQNLGQGPELLIRYENEEAVDDSQLPKDRFSAERLKGVDSTLKIQPAELGDSAVYLCASSPRSGWREQYFGPGTRLTVT.

In DNA form, the CDR3 reads TGCGCCAGCAAGAGCGGGGGGGCCCACGAGCAGTACTTC. Protein product: CASKSGGAHEQYF. The J gene is TRBJ2-7, the V gene TRBV10-2, with 10 bases matching TRBD2. Germline V gene data show CDR1 as WSHSY and CDR2 as SAAADI. The CDR3 is 13 residues long. Trimming removed 7 bases from V and 5 bases from J; junction bases left unmatched: 5.

This clone was recorded only once. J is TRBJ1-1 and V is TRBV10-1; D ambiguous. The CDR3 extends over 14 amino acids. Germline V gives CDR1 WNHNN, CDR2 SYGVQD (reference sequence). V lost 6 bases and J 1 base, leaving 12 bases between the germline ends. CDR3 bases: TGCGCCAGCAGGGCGGGCCCGGAGAACACTGAAGCTTTCTTT. This sequence encodes CASRAGPENTEAFF.